The 9 T cell receptor beta chains reported below all come from one sample, sequenced in a study of response to subunit inactivated influenza vaccine. TCRdb reanalysed the RT-PCR reads using MiXCR and keeps one entry per CDR3 protein. This repertoire shows around 480,000 distinct CDR3 sequences, over 9.5% found once; its top ten account for less than 15%. The sequences come from PBMCs from blood, collected 45 days after vaccination. These TCRs come from a man aged 45-65 years who received an inactivated influenza vaccine.

This clonotype was seen many times. This chain joins TRBV6-5 and TRBJ2-1, with D unresolved. The V gene lost 0 bases and the J gene lost 5 bases, with 5 bases spanning the gap. The CDR3 is 13 amino acids. CDR1 and CDR2 (germline): MNHEY, SVGAGI. The CDR3, as DNA: TGTGCCAGCAGTTACTCAGGAGACAATGAGCAGTTCTTC. Amino acid sequence: CASSYSGDNEQFF.

The J gene is TRBJ2-3, the V gene TRBV28, with D possibly TRBD1 on 6 matching bases. With 2 bases removed from V and 0 bases from J, the gap between germline ends came to 24 bases. The CDR3 length is 20 residues. Germline lookup yields CDR1 MDHEN and CDR2 SYDVKM. CDR3 in DNA: TGTGCCAGCAGTTTAGTACATACAGGGTCCAACTACTATAGCACAGATACGCAGTATTTT. Translating gives CASSLVHTGSNYYSTDTQYF. The full variable domain, completed using reference TRBV28 and TRBJ2-3, is DVKVTQSSRYLVKRTGEKVFLECVQDMDHENMFWYRQDPGLGLRLIYFSYDVKMKEKGDIPEGYSVSREKKERFSLILESASTNQTSMYLCASSLVHTGSNYYSTDTQYFGPGTRLTVL.

This clonotype occurred a few times. V gene TRBV5-1 combines with J gene TRBJ2-7; no clear D. From germline, CDR1 is SGHRS and CDR2 YFSETQ. The CDR3 spans 12 residues. Trimming took off 2 bases at V and 3 bases at J, with 6 bases between the two ends. This CDR3 is CASSFSDYEQYF. CDR3 DNA: TGCGCCAGCAGCTTCTCCGACTACGAGCAGTACTTC.

This clonotype was detected a few times. The genes are TRBV12-3 or TRBV12-4 and TRBJ2-3; D remains ambiguous. Trimming took off 4 bases at V and 3 bases at J, with 5 bases between the two ends. The CDR3 spans 12 residues. The CDR3 here is CASSYATDTQYF. CDR3 nucleotides: TGTGCCAGCAGTTACGCTACAGATACGCAGTATTTT.

This clonotype was counted between two and nine times. The chain recombines TRBV12-3 or TRBV12-4 with TRBJ2-2, with D possibly being TRBD2 (6 bases). With 6 bases removed from V and 2 bases from J, the gap between germline ends came to 16 bases. CDR3 size: 16 residues. The CDR3 DNA sequence: TGTGCCAGCAGCCCTGATGGCGGGACTAACACCGGGGAGCTGTTTTTT. It specifies CASSPDGGTNTGELFF.

In its sample, this clonotype was seen a few times. J is TRBJ2-6 and V is TRBV7-9, with unresolved D. The CDR3 consists of 15 residues. V lost 5 bases to trimming and J lost 0 bases, with 8 bases between them. Germline V gene data show CDR1 as SEHNR and CDR2 as FQNEAQ (reference sequence). For the CDR3, the DNA is TGTGCCAGCAGCCCAAGAGTCTCTGGGGCCAACGTCCTGACTTTC. The encoded protein is CASSPRVSGANVLTF.

Only a few counts were recorded for this clonotype. V gene TRBV6-2 or TRBV6-3 combines with J gene TRBJ1-2; tentatively, D is TRBD1 (5 bases). The CDR3 is 14 amino acids. V was cut by 7 bases and J by 4 bases, with 16 bases left in between. Germline CDR1 is MNHEY and CDR2 is SVGEGT. CDR3 residues: CASKEQGGIYGYTF. The CDR3 DNA sequence: TGTGCCAGCAAGGAGCAGGGCGGCATCTATGGCTACACCTTC.

This clonotype was observed many times. The chain combines TRBV5-1 with TRBJ1-3; D gene ambiguous. This CDR3 comprises 13 residues. CDR1 is SGHRS, CDR2 YFSETQ, per germline. Trimming stripped 4 bases from V and 1 base from J, with 6 bases between. This chain's CDR3 is CASSLNSGNTIYF. The CDR3 DNA is TGCGCCAGCAGCCTGAATTCTGGAAACACCATATATTTT.

This clonotype has a handful of counts. The rearrangement links TRBV12-3 or TRBV12-4 to TRBJ2-1, with a weak D call TRBD1 (5 bases). The V gene lost 2 bases and the J gene lost 8 bases, with 16 bases spanning the gap. The CDR3 covers 15 residues. The CDR3 spells CASSLNSGPRDEQFF. CDR3 bases: TGTGCCAGCAGTTTAAACTCAGGCCCCAGGGATGAGCAGTTCTTC.